This T cell receptor (beta chain) was observed in a study of T cells in Graves' hyperthyroidism and ophthalmopathy. Regions amplified from RNA transcripts were the TCR beta CDR3 regions. HTBI primers were employed in a first-round RT-PCR of the TCR CDR3. From the multiplex PCR reads, TCRdb called clonotypes with MiXCR, one entry per CDR3 protein. The data show under 400,000 distinct CDR3 sequences, 15% to 19% seen once. In this sample, this clonotype turned up a few times. Its antigen is unidentified. The study based diagnoses on clinical symptoms, serum thyroxine and TRAb, thyroid ultrasound and orbital computed tomography. Unmatched junction bases numbered 8, after V lost 3 bases and J lost 4 bases. This CDR3 region has 15 residues. Germline V gives CDR1 SGDLS, CDR2 YYNGEE. Study-level findings and limits: The authors' 13 V-J model separated ophthalmopathy from stable hyperthyroidism. Median prediction lead before ophthalmopathy onset was 6 to 8 months with the model.

The sequence derives from a young woman with Graves' hyperthyroidism that later progressed to Graves' ophthalmopathy. V and J are TRBV9 and TRBJ2-7, with 9 nucleotides matching TRBD2. The specimen sequenced was blood. This CDR3 reads CASSDGREGPYEQYF. The CDR3, as DNA: TGTGCCAGCAGCGACGGGCGGGAGGGCCCATACGAGCAGTACTTC.